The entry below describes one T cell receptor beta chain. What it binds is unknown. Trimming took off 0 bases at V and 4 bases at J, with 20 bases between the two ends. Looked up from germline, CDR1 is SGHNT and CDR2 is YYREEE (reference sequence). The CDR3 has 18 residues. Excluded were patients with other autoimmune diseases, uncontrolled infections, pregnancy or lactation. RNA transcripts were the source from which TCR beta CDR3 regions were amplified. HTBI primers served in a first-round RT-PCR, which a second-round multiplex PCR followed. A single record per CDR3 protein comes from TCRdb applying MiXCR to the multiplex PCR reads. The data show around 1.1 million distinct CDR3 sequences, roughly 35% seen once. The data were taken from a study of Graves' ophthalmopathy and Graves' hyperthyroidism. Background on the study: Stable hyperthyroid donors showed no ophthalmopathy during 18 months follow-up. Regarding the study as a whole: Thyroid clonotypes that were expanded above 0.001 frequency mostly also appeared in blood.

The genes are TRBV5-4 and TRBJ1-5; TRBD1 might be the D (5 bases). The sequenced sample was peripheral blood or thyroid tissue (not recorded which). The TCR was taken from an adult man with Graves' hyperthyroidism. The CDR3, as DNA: TGTGCCAGCAGCTTGGTCCCGACAGCCGGGCTGGGTAATCAGCCCCAGCATTTT. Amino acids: CASSLVPTAGLGNQPQHF.